This TCR beta chain came from a study of OX40 agonist ivuxolimab in advanced cancers. The ends lost 6 bases at V and 1 base at J; junction bases unmatched: 6. The germline V gene has CDR1 GTSNPN and CDR2 SVGIG (reference sequence). The CDR3 has 15 residues. General study findings and limits: Certain nonresponders likewise exhibited a low normalized T-cell clonal expansion.

Remarks on this clone: Its specificity is not known.

The data were produced by immunoSEQ multiplex PCR, yet TCRdb's version contains in-frame clones alone and is incomplete. The sample lists just under 20,000 clones; roughly 84% were seen once. The V gene is TRBV30, the J gene TRBJ2-2, with TRBD2 matching 9 bases. Material: CD4+ or CD8+ T cells sorted from blood, obtained in a trial of the OX40 agonist ivuxolimab. This TCR derives from an adult with an advanced solid tumor such as melanoma, head and neck, liver or kidney cancer. CDR3 protein: CACPKTSGNTGELFF. DNA for the CDR3: TGTGCCTGTCCTAAGACTAGCGGGAACACCGGGGAGCTGTTTTTT.